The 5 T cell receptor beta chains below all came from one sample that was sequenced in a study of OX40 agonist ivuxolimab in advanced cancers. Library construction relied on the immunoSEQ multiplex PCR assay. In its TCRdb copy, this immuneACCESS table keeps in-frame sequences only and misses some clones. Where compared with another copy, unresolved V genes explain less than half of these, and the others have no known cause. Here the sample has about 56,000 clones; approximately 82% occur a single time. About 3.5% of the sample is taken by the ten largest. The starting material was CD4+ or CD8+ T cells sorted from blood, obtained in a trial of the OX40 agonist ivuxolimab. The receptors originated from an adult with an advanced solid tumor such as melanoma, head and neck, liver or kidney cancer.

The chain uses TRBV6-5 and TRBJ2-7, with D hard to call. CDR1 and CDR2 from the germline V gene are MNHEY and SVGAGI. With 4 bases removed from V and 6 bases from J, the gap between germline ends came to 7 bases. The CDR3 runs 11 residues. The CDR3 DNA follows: TGTGCCAGCAGTTCCAGTCTCGAGCAGTACTTC. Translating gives CASSSSLEQYF.

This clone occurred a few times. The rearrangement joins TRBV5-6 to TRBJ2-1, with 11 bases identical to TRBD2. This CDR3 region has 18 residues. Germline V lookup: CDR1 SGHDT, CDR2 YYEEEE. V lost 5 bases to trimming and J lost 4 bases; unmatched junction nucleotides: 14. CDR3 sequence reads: CASSSTLVGLAGYNEQFF. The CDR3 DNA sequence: TGTGCCAGCAGTTCTACCCTCGTTGGACTAGCGGGTTACAATGAGCAGTTCTTC.

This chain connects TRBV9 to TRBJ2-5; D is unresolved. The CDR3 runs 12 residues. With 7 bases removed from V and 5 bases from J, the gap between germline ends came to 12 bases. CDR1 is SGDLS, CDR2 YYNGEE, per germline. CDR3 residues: CASARVTETQYF. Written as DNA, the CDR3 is TGTGCCAGCGCTCGGGTAACCGAGACCCAGTACTTC.

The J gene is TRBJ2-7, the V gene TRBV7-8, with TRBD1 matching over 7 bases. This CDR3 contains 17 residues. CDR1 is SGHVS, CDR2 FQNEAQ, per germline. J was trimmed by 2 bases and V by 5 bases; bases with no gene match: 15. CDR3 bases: TGTGCCAGCAGCGACCCGGTTCTGGACAGGCTAACCTACGAGCAGTACTTC. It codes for CASSDPVLDRLTYEQYF.

The CDR3 DNA is TGTGCCAGCAGTTACTACGCGGGGACTACTAATGAAAAACTGTTTTTT. Its translation is CASSYYAGTTNEKLFF. The rearrangement uses TRBV6-6 and TRBJ1-4; possibly TRBD1 for D (5 bases). V was cut by 1 base and J by 2 bases, with 11 bases left in between. CDR1 and CDR2 (germline): MNHNY, SVGAGI (reference sequence). CDR3 length: 16 residues.